This T cell receptor (beta chain) is drawn from a study of T-cell reconstitution after alpha-beta-depleted transplantation in children. Unique molecular identifiers were used in preparing the TCRbeta library. TCRdb reprocessed the PCR reads with MiXCR, giving one entry per CDR3 protein. The table lists approximately 1,000,000 distinct CDR3 sequences, roughly 29% of them singletons. The TCR originated in a boy under two years old who had a stem cell transplant for SCID, so the T cells may come from the graft donor. The sequencing here drew on PBMCs, mostly from graft donor cells, taken 360 days after TCRalphabeta/CD19-depleted stem cell transplant.

This CDR3 is CASSQGAGGNYGYTF. CDR3 DNA sequence: TGCGCCAGCAGCCAAGGAGCGGGGGGGAACTATGGCTACACCTTC. The rearrangement uses TRBV4-1 and TRBJ1-2, with TRBD1 as a possible D gene (5 bases). This CDR3 has 15 amino acids. Germline loops: CDR1 MGHRA, CDR2 YSYEKL. V was clipped by 1 base and J by 2 bases, with 11 bases between them.